Listed below are T cell receptor beta chains from one sample, sequenced in a study of shared clonotypes between healthy human individuals. Generated by immunoSEQ multiplex PCR, the TCRdb table keeps only in-frame clones and is missing some. The sample holds about 730,000 clones, roughly two thirds seen once. The sequencing sample was made of memory CD4+ T cells sorted from blood. Receptor source: a woman younger than 45 in good health. The CDR3 runs from the conserved cysteine through the conserved F or W. D genes are given only for firm matches. Clone size, where shown, is once, few, many, or a class for clones that have expanded.

v_gene	abundance	j_gene	d_gene	CDR3aa	CDR3nt
TRBV2	.	TRBJ2-7	TRBD2	CASTPGREVGEQYF	TGTGCCAGCACTCCCGGTCGGGAGGTAGGCGAGCAGTACTTC
TRBV2	once	TRBJ2-5	.	CASGRYQETQYF	TGTGCCAGCGGGCGGTACCAAGAGACCCAGTACTTC
TRBV18	.	TRBJ1-1	.	CASTTGGANAVNTEAFF	TGTGCCAGCACCACTGGGGGGGCCAACGCCGTGAACACTGAAGCTTTCTTT
TRBV11-2	.	TRBJ2-1	TRBD2	CASSFRLAEYNEQFF	TGTGCCAGCAGCTTCAGACTAGCGGAATACAATGAGCAGTTCTTC
TRBV19	.	TRBJ2-7	TRBD2	CASSILAGGYEQYF	TGTGCCAGTAGTATTCTAGCGGGAGGGTACGAGCAGTACTTC
TRBV5-5	.	TRBJ2-7	.	CASTIEDYEQYF	TGTGCCAGCACCATAGAGGACTACGAGCAGTACTTC
TRBV5-6	.	TRBJ1-4	.	CASSLYGGKQINEKLFF	TGTGCCAGCAGCTTGTATGGGGGTAAACAGATTAATGAAAAACTGTTTTTT
TRBV19	many	TRBJ1-5	TRBD1	CASSVPGQGVGGNQPQHF	TGTGCCAGTAGCGTACCGGGACAGGGCGTCGGCGGCAATCAGCCCCAGCATTTT
TRBV5-4	.	TRBJ2-5	TRBD2	CASSLAVLAGGNQETQYF	TGTGCCAGCAGCTTGGCCGTTCTAGCGGGAGGAAACCAAGAGACCCAGTACTTC
TRBV2	.	TRBJ2-1	TRBD2	CASRKSGLGLNEQFF	TGTGCCAGCAGGAAATCGGGACTAGGTCTCAATGAGCAGTTCTTC
TRBV19	.	TRBJ1-5	.	CASSIPNAVTSNQPQHF	TGTGCCAGTAGTATTCCCAACGCAGTAACCAGCAATCAGCCCCAGCATTTT
TRBV27	.	TRBJ2-7	TRBD2	CASSSPGTSGYEQYF	TGTGCCAGCAGTTCGCCCGGGACTAGCGGTTACGAGCAGTACTTC
TRBV10-1	once	TRBJ2-2	.	CASSPGDTGELFF	TGCGCCAGCAGCCCCGGGGACACCGGGGAGCTGTTTTTT
TRBV25-1	.	TRBJ2-3	TRBD2	CASSEWESSGSPDTQYF	TGTGCCAGCAGTGAATGGGAATCTAGCGGGAGTCCAGATACGCAGTATTTT
TRBV30	.	TRBJ1-4	.	CAWSVKAVSVWREKLFF	TGTGCCTGGAGTGTGAAAGCGGTGAGTGTATGGCGCGAAAAACTGTTTTTT
TRBV7-9	.	TRBJ2-1	.	CASSTIQGLSYNEQFF	TGTGCCAGCAGCACGATACAGGGTTTGTCCTACAATGAGCAGTTCTTC
TRBV19	many	TRBJ2-2	TRBD1	CASSATGGTGELFF	TGTGCCAGTAGTGCGACAGGGGGGACCGGGGAGCTGTTTTTT
TRBV19	.	TRBJ2-1	TRBD1	CASSIGGRGHEQFF	TGTGCCAGTAGTATAGGAGGCAGGGGGCATGAGCAGTTCTTC
TRBV28	.	TRBJ1-3	.	CASSPQGSGNTIYF	TGTGCCAGCAGCCCACAGGGTTCTGGAAACACCATATATTTT
TRBV27	.	TRBJ2-2	.	CASSLNRRAVTGELFF	TGTGCCAGCAGTTTAAACCGAAGGGCTGTCACCGGGGAGCTGTTTTTT
TRBV28	.	TRBJ1-2	.	CASSRPNYGYTF	TGTGCCAGCAGCAGGCCTAACTATGGCTACACCTTC
TRBV1	few	TRBJ2-6	.	CTSSQDLGRVSSGANVLTF	TGCACCAGCAGCCAAGATCTGGGCAGGGTGTCCTCTGGGGCCAACGTCCTGACTTTC
TRBV9	.	TRBJ1-5	.	CASSERPNAQPQHF	TGTGCCAGCAGTGAAAGACCCAATGCTCAGCCCCAGCATTTT